This TCR beta chain stems from a study of cytomegalovirus exposure and HLA in healthy donors. Germline trimming cut 6 bases from V and 9 bases from J; bases unmatched to any gene: 14. The CDR3 is 15 amino acids. CDR1 MNHNS and CDR2 SASEGT come from the germline V gene. The study ran its PCR with 60 Vbeta and 13 Jbeta primers. TCRdb keeps only in-frame clones here, not all; method: immunoSEQ multiplex PCR. Of about 160,000 clones in the sample, around four fifths were seen once. J is TRBJ1-5 and V is TRBV6-1, with TRBD1 matching over 7 bases. This sequence originates from a woman under 30 in good health and CMV-seronegative. Sample: PBMCs. CDR3 residues: CASSTGTASLGPQHF. In DNA form, the CDR3 reads TGTGCCAGCAGCACCGGGACAGCCTCACTCGGGCCCCAGCATTTT.